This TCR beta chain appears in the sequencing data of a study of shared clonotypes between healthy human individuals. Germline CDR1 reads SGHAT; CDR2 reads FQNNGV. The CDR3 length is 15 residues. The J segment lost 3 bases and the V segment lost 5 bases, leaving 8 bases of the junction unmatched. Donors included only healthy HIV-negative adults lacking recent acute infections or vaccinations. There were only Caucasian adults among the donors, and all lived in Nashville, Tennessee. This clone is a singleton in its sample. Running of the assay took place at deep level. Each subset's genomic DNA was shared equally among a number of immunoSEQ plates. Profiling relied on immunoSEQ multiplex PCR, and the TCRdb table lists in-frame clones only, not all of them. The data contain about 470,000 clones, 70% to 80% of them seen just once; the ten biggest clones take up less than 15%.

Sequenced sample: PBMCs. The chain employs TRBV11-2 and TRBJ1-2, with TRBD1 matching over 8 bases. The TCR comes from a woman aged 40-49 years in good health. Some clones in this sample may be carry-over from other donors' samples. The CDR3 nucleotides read TGTGCCAGCAGCACGCGGACAGGGCAGGACTATGGCTACACCTTC. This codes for CASSTRTGQDYGYTF.